The clone carrying this T cell receptor beta chain was counted between two and nine times. The antigen is unknown. Then a second PCR, running roughly 7 to 11 cycles, was carried out with a sample-barcoded 5' primer and a J-beta primer mix. The template-switch adaptor was a 5' adaptor with 12 random nucleotides. It tagged each cDNA molecule. Using its own MiXCR run on the 5' RACE reads, TCRdb lists one record per CDR3 protein. The table has some 1 million distinct CDR3 sequences, under 45% seen once. This entry is derived from a study of blood T cells in healthy people across ages. Study observations and caveats: Per million T cells, TCR beta diversity dropped about linearly as age rose. Diversity figures based on one million T cells were deemed too low.

Collection of around 10 milliliters of peripheral blood was performed for each donor. The TCR was taken from a woman in her sixties or seventies in good health. The sequenced sample consisted of blood.

The CDR3 region has the DNA TGTGCCAGCAGCTTAGCCGTGGCCTCGGGAAGCGGGAGCTCCTACGAGCAGTACTTC. It codes for CASSLAVASGSGSSYEQYF. V is TRBV7-6 and J is TRBJ2-7, with 8 bases fitting TRBD2. V lost 0 bases, J lost 0 bases, and 13 bases stayed unmatched. Germline V lookup: CDR1 SGHVS, CDR2 FNYEAQ. This CDR3 region has 19 residues.